Following are 16 T cell receptor beta chains from one sample sequenced in a study of OX40 agonist ivuxolimab in advanced cancers. Sequenced by immunoSEQ multiplex PCR; TCRdb stores in-frame clones only, minus some. The sample consists of over 100,000 clones, 75% to 90% of them appearing once. The sample in question was CD4+ or CD8+ T cells sorted from blood, obtained in a trial of the OX40 agonist ivuxolimab. These receptor sequences come from an adult with an advanced solid tumor such as melanoma, head and neck, liver or kidney cancer.

The rearrangement joins TRBV7-2 to TRBJ1-1; D is ambiguous. CDR3 length equals 14 residues. V lost 2 bases and J lost 1, with 8 bases in between. Germline CDR1 SGHTA, CDR2 FQGNSA. In nucleotides, the CDR3 is TGTGCCAGCAGCTTATTCCTGTCGAACACTGAAGCTTTCTTT. It codes for CASSLFLSNTEAFF.

The chain uses TRBV5-1 and TRBJ1-3, with D unresolved. The CDR3 is 16 residues long. Trimming cost V 0 bases and J 2 bases, with 12 bases left between them. CDR1 SGHRS and CDR2 YFSETQ come from the germline V gene. The CDR3 reads CASSLGVLGTGNTIYF. The DNA for the CDR3 is TGCGCCAGCAGCTTGGGGGTGTTAGGTACTGGAAACACCATATATTTT.

This chain links TRBV11-2 with TRBJ2-5; 9 nucleotides align to TRBD1. This CDR3 has 16 amino acids. The J segment lost 3 bases and the V segment lost 5 bases, leaving 10 bases of the junction unmatched. The germline V gene encodes CDR1 SGHAT and CDR2 FQNNGV. The CDR3 loop is CASSPPGGTGKETQYF. As DNA, the CDR3 is TGTGCCAGCAGCCCTCCCGGCGGGACAGGGAAAGAGACCCAGTACTTC.

A single count supports this clone. V and J are TRBV6-5 and TRBJ1-1; D gene unclear. V was cut by 7 bases and J by 1 base, with 10 bases left in between. The CDR3 is made up of 13 amino acids. Germline CDR1 is MNHEY and CDR2 is SVGAGI. CDR3 sequence: CASIRTGNTEAFF. DNA of the CDR3: TGTGCCAGCATTAGGACGGGGAACACTGAAGCTTTCTTT.

Comment on this clone: Other nucleotide sequences in the sample specify the same CDR3. This chain uses TRBV28 with TRBJ1-1; 9 bases line up with TRBD1. The CDR3 covers 14 residues. The germline V gene encodes CDR1 MDHEN and CDR2 SYDVKM. With 4 bases clipped from V and 1 base from J, the junction kept 1 base outside the gene matches. CDR3 residues: CASSSGQGNTEAFF. For the CDR3, the DNA is TGTGCCAGCAGTTCGGGACAGGGGAACACTGAAGCTTTCTTT.

This clone has just a few counts. Its ends do not fully match the called genes, so a read error is possible. The chain uses TRBV28 and TRBJ1-2; 10 bases map to TRBD1. CDR1 is MDHEN, CDR2 SYDVKM, per germline. This CDR3 has 12 amino acids. CDR3 amino acids: CASTLSTGGPSF. The CDR3 DNA reads TGTGCCAGCACCTTATCGACAGGGGGCCCGAGCTTC.

The chain carries TRBV9 and TRBJ2-7; 8 bases align to TRBD2. Trimming took 4 bases from V and 0 from J; bases not matched to a gene: 9. The CDR3 sequence is 16 residues long. Germline V gives CDR1 SGDLS, CDR2 YYNGEE. CDR3 protein: CASSPQLADYSYEQYF. The CDR3 bases are TGTGCCAGCAGCCCCCAACTAGCGGACTACTCCTACGAGCAGTACTTC.

This clone has only a few counts. This chain links TRBV19 with TRBJ2-6; D tentatively fits TRBD1 or TRBD2 (6 bases each). The CDR3 has 14 amino acids. Germline CDR1 and CDR2: LNHDA and SQIVND (reference sequence). Trimming took off 8 bases at V and 4 bases at J, with 12 bases between the two ends. The chain's CDR3 is CASHSGAGANVLTF. In nucleotides, the CDR3 is TGTGCCAGTCATTCGGGGGCCGGGGCCAACGTCCTGACTTTC.

The V call is TRBV4-3, the J call TRBJ2-1; 11 nucleotides match TRBD2. Germline assignment: CDR1 LGHNA and CDR2 YSLEER. Germline trimming cut 3 bases from V and 5 bases from J; bases unmatched to any gene: 6. The CDR3 sequence is 16 residues long. DNA of the CDR3: TGCGCCAGCAGCCAGCAGACTAGCGGGGCCCACAATGAGCAGTTCTTC. It translates to CASSQQTSGAHNEQFF.

The chain has TRBV29-1 and TRBJ1-2, with D possibly TRBD1 on 6 matching bases. The CDR3 loop spans 15 amino acids. Trimming stripped 3 bases from V and 0 bases from J, with 14 bases between. CDR1 and CDR2 from the germline V gene are SQVTM and ANQGSEA. The CDR3 region is CSVEGGGPSNYGYTF. The CDR3 DNA reads TGCAGCGTTGAGGGGGGCGGACCATCTAACTATGGCTACACCTTC.

CDR3 loop: CASSFGVQQFF. In DNA form, the CDR3 reads TGTGCCAGTAGTTTTGGGGTTCAGCAGTTCTTC. This chain connects TRBV19 to TRBJ2-1; D is unclear. The CDR3 loop spans 11 amino acids. Trimming removed 5 bases at V and 11 bases at J, with 10 bases between. Germline assignment: CDR1 LNHDA and CDR2 SQIVND (reference sequence).

This clone was seen only once. The J gene is TRBJ1-6, the V gene TRBV19; TRBD1 agrees at 7 bases. Per germline, CDR1 LNHDA and CDR2 SQIVND (reference sequence). There are 16 residues in the CDR3. J gave up 5 bases and V 5 bases, and 9 bases lay outside the gene matches. As DNA, the CDR3 is TGTGCCAGTAGTGTCCACGGACAGGACGATAATTCACCCCTCCACTTT. This encodes CASSVHGQDDNSPLHF.

J is TRBJ1-2 and V is TRBV29-1; the D gene is possibly TRBD1 (6 bases). With 1 base removed from V and 8 bases from J, the gap between germline ends came to 14 bases. Per germline, CDR1 SQVTM and CDR2 ANQGSEA. This CDR3 is built from 13 residues. This chain's CDR3 is CSVEGTVPGGYTF. Here the CDR3 DNA reads TGCAGCGTTGAAGGGACAGTCCCAGGAGGCTACACCTTC.

The genes are TRBV7-2 and TRBJ2-2; D tentatively reads TRBD1 or TRBD2 (5 bases each). The CDR3 is 15 residues long. Trimming shortened V by 3 bases and J by 5 bases, and 13 bases separated the two germline ends. Germline CDR1 reads SGHTA; CDR2 reads FQGNSA. The CDR3: CASSLKGSRTGELFF. In DNA, the CDR3 is TGTGCCAGCAGCTTGAAGGGGAGTCGAACCGGGGAGCTGTTTTTT.

This clone was counted only a few times. The chain couples TRBV5-6 to TRBJ2-1; a possible D gene is TRBD1 (5 bases). This CDR3 spans 13 amino acids. CDR1 and CDR2 (germline): SGHDT, YYEEEE. Trimming took off 3 bases at V and 3 bases at J, with 7 bases between the two ends. CDR3 region: CASSYQGYNEQFF. In DNA form, the CDR3 reads TGTGCCAGCAGCTATCAGGGCTACAATGAGCAGTTCTTC.

The chain has TRBV11-2 and TRBJ2-1; D might be TRBD2 (6 bases). Trimming pared 3 bases from V and 7 bases from J, leaving 13 bases between. The CDR3 has 14 residues. Germline values: CDR1 SGHAT, CDR2 FQNNGV. CDR3 sequence: CASSFGGRVNEQFF. The DNA for the CDR3 is TGTGCCAGCAGCTTTGGGGGGAGAGTGAATGAGCAGTTCTTC. Combining the CDR3 with reference TRBV11-2 and TRBJ2-1 gives the whole variable domain EAGVAQSPRYKIIEKRQSVAFWCNPISGHATLYWYQQILGQGPKLLIQFQNNGVVDDSQLPKDRFSAERLKGVDSTLKIQPAKLEDSAVYLCASSFGGRVNEQFFGPGTRLTVL.